The T cell receptor beta chain described here comes from a study of T cells in Graves' hyperthyroidism and ophthalmopathy. Study at large: At the time of initial diagnosis and before any treatment, peripheral blood was collected. Whole-study findings and limits: In blood, most of the thyroid clonotypes expanded above 0.001 were also present.

Amplification targeted TCR beta CDR3 regions from RNA transcripts. When the TCR CDR3 underwent first-round RT-PCR, the HTBI primer set was used. TCRdb redid the calling of the multiplex PCR reads with MiXCR, one entry per CDR3 protein. The sample contains fewer than 700,000 distinct CDR3 sequences, approximately 17% of which appear only once. This CDR3 spans 14 amino acids. CDR1 and CDR2 from the germline V gene are MNHEY and SMNVEV (reference sequence). V dropped 5 bases and J dropped 2 bases, with 13 bases sitting between them. Duration under 3 months, a NOSPECS grade of at least 4, and a Clinical Activity Score of at least 3 characterized the ophthalmopathy patients. Uncontrolled infection, other autoimmune disease, pregnancy and lactation each barred patients from inclusion. This clonotype has ten or more counts. Its specificity is not known.

The sequencing sample was made of blood. The clonotype comes from a young woman with Graves' ophthalmopathy. The chain is built from TRBV27 and TRBJ2-7; a possible D gene is TRBD1 (5 bases). The CDR3 loop is CASSPDTSPYEQYF. CDR3 coding DNA: TGTGCCAGCAGTCCGGACACCTCCCCCTACGAGCAGTACTTC.